This T cell receptor (beta chain) appears in the sequencing data of a study of blood T cell repertoires in COVID-19. Looking at the study overall: From the United States, Italy and Spain came samples of acute and convalescent COVID-19. Nucleic acid was either cDNA or gDNA, and it came from T cells, B-cell-depleted T cells, or PBMCs.

The CDR3 runs to 13 residues. Germline values: CDR1 SGHTA, CDR2 FQGTGA. V gave up 1 base and J gave up 8 bases; unmatched junction bases: 1. Seattle enrolled patients during active infection and tracked them longitudinally. Authors' methods: Estimation of nucleated cell counts relied on the amplification of reference gene primers. TCRdb's table, derived via immunoSEQ multiplex PCR, lists solely in-frame clones and lacks some. V, J and clone size are those of that table, while D and trimming were read from the DNA. Found here are 200,000 to 300,000 clones, more than 75% of them singletons; the top ten hold around 5.1%.

The clonotype originates from a woman aged 55-70 years with COVID-19, enrolled during active disease. The sample was peripheral blood. The chain is built from TRBV7-3 and TRBJ1-4, with 7 bases identical to TRBD1. CDR3 coding DNA: TGTGCCAGCAGCTTAATCAGGGGGGAAAAACTGTTTTTT. Its protein is CASSLIRGEKLFF.